These 6 T cell receptor beta chains share one sample of origin, sequenced in a study of blood T cell repertoires in COVID-19. Method: immunoSEQ multiplex PCR; TCRdb's copy keeps in-frame clones and lacks some. The sample lists 300,000 or so clones, around nine tenths seen once, with 1.1% in the top ten. Specimen: PBMCs or T cells enriched from blood (not recorded which). Receptors originate from a young woman who had recovered from COVID-19.

The chain couples TRBV9 to TRBJ1-6, with unresolved D. This CDR3 contains 14 residues. Germline lookup yields CDR1 SGDLS and CDR2 YYNGEE. The V end lost 0 bases, the J end lost 10 bases, and 11 bases lay between the germline ends. CDR3 bases: TGTGCCAGCAGCGTAGAGACTACACTGTCACCCCTCCACTTT. It is translated as CASSVETTLSPLHF. Full variable domain (missing parts from reference TRBV9 and TRBJ1-6): DSGVTQTPKHLITATGQRVTLRCSPRSGDLSVYWYQQSLDQGLQFLIQYYNGEERAKGNILERFSAQQFPDLHSELNLSSLELGDSALYFCASSVETTLSPLHFGNGTRLTVT.

The rearrangement links TRBV29-1 to TRBJ1-2, with TRBD1 identical over 9 bases. J gave up 6 bases and V 1 base, and 6 bases lay outside the gene matches. From germline, CDR1 is SQVTM and CDR2 ANQGSEA. CDR3 length equals 14 residues. The CDR3 sequence is CSVEVGQGSHGYTF. The CDR3 DNA follows: TGCAGCGTTGAAGTAGGACAGGGGAGTCATGGCTACACCTTC.

This chain links TRBV6-4 with TRBJ2-1, with 8 bases lining up with TRBD2. CDR1 MRHNA and CDR2 SNTAGT come from the germline V gene. The CDR3 contains 13 residues. Unmatched junction bases numbered 6, after V lost 4 bases and J lost 10 bases. CDR3 residues: CASSALAGLEQFF. DNA for the CDR3: TGTGCCAGCAGTGCTCTAGCGGGCCTCGAGCAGTTCTTC.

This chain joins TRBV6-5 and TRBJ1-4; D is perhaps TRBD1 (5 bases). Trimming took off 5 bases at V and 7 bases at J, with 8 bases between the two ends. The germline V gene encodes CDR1 MNHEY and CDR2 SVGAGI. The CDR3 is made up of 12 amino acids. The CDR3 DNA reads TGTGCCAGCAGTCCCCAGGGTGAAAAACTGTTTTTT. Protein sequence: CASSPQGEKLFF.

V gene TRBV7-2 combines with J gene TRBJ2-1; 13 positions agree with TRBD2. The trim removed 1 base at V and 6 bases at J, leaving 3 bases unmatched. In germline, CDR1 is SGHTA, CDR2 FQGNSA. The CDR3 runs to 16 residues. CDR3 residues: CASSLETSGRSNEQFF. The CDR3 coding sequence is TGTGCCAGCAGCTTAGAGACTAGCGGGAGGTCCAATGAGCAGTTCTTC.

This sequence joins TRBV7-9 and TRBJ2-7; 13 positions match TRBD2. The CDR3 runs to 18 residues. Germline V CDR1 and CDR2: SEHNR, FQNEAQ (reference sequence). Losses at the gene ends were 3 bases for V and 2 bases for J; bases not matched to a gene: 10. This CDR3 reads CASSFRTSGSGGPYEQYF. The CDR3 DNA reads TGTGCCAGCAGCTTCCGGACTAGCGGGAGCGGGGGCCCCTACGAGCAGTACTTC.